The 6 T cell receptor beta chains below were found in one sample sequenced in a study of breast tumors, draining lymph nodes, adjacent tissues. Breast cancer patients provided tissue from their axillary draining lymph nodes. Each CDR3 protein gets one entry after TCRdb re-called the multiplex PCR reads with MiXCR. The sample consists of approximately 120,000 distinct CDR3 sequences, about 20% of them appearing once. Sequences were obtained from axillary lymph node tissue. The receptors derive from a female donor with breast cancer. Some clones in this sample may be carry-over from other donors' samples.

This clonotype was found many times. The chain carries TRBV7-2 and TRBJ2-7; tentative D call: TRBD1 (5 bases). CDR1 and CDR2 from the germline V gene are SGHTA and FQGNSA. Between the trimmed V and J ends, which lost 7 bases and 5 bases, there was a span of 15 bases. The CDR3 spans 13 residues. This chain's CDR3 is CASTTGVFNEQYF. CDR3 nucleotide sequence: TGTGCCAGCACCACAGGAGTGTTCAACGAGCAGTACTTC.

This clonotype was seen many times. V is TRBV5-8 and J is TRBJ1-6; D call uncertain. Germline CDR1 and CDR2: SGHTS and YDEGEE. Trimming left V 5 bases short and J 3 bases short, with 3 bases between. The CDR3 runs to 12 residues. CDR3 nucleotides: TGTGCCAGCAGTGGCTATAATTCACCCCTCCACTTT. Amino acids: CASSGYNSPLHF.

This clonotype was seen many times. V and J are TRBV10-3 and TRBJ2-1; unclear D gene. The CDR3 spans 13 residues. V lost 6 bases and J 4 bases, leaving 10 bases between the germline ends. Germline V lookup: CDR1 ENHRY, CDR2 SYGVKD. The CDR3 bases are TGTGCCATCAGAAATTGGTCGTACAATGAGCAGTTCTTC. This sequence encodes CAIRNWSYNEQFF.

This clonotype was found many times. Here the CDR3 DNA reads TGTGCCAGCACGTACACCCTGGGAGGGCCATCAGATACGCAGTATTTT. Its translation: CASTYTLGGPSDTQYF. The chain combines TRBV2 with TRBJ2-3; 7 bases agree with TRBD2. V was clipped by 7 bases and J by 4 bases; unmatched bases: 14. Germline V gives CDR1 SNHLY, CDR2 FYNNEI. The CDR3 sequence is 16 residues long.

This clonotype was detected many times. This chain's CDR3 is CASSLFRTGTYEQYF. The CDR3 region has the DNA TGTGCCAGCAGTTTATTTCGGACGGGAACCTACGAGCAGTACTTC. This chain connects TRBV28 to TRBJ2-7; TRBD2 might be the D (5 bases). Germline values: CDR1 MDHEN, CDR2 SYDVKM. Deletions cut 1 base from V and 2 bases from J, with 12 bases between. The length of the CDR3 is 15 residues.

This clonotype was observed many times. This chain uses TRBV2 with TRBJ1-2; maybe TRBD1 (5 bases). Trimming took 1 base from V and 2 from J, leaving 11 bases between them. The CDR3 contains 15 residues. Germline-derived CDR1 and CDR2 are SNHLY and FYNNEI. The DNA of the CDR3 is TGTGCCAGCAGTGAAGAAGGCAGGGCAAACTATGGCTACACCTTC. This codes for CASSEEGRANYGYTF.